The 10 T cell receptor beta chains in this list originate from one sample, sequenced in a study of blood T cell repertoires in COVID-19. TCRdb's copy holds only in-frame clones and misses some; the assay was immunoSEQ multiplex PCR. In the table there are about 260,000 clones, approximately 86% of which are singletons. The sample taken for sequencing was peripheral blood. These receptors were collected from a man in his forties who had recovered from COVID-19.

This sequence joins TRBV12-3 or TRBV12-4 and TRBJ2-7; D gene ambiguous. There are 13 residues in the CDR3. Trimming stripped 1 base from V and 3 bases from J, with 7 bases between. The CDR3 sequence is CASSLGVDYEQYF. CDR3 coding DNA: TGTGCCAGCAGTTTAGGCGTCGACTACGAGCAGTACTTC.

The rearrangement uses TRBV4-3 and TRBJ1-4; 8 positions agree with TRBD1. This CDR3 contains 16 residues. V dropped 1 base and J dropped 7; count of bases not matched to a gene: 8. The germline V gene encodes CDR1 LGHNA and CDR2 YSLEER. The CDR3 is CASSQAGDRGSEKLFF. The CDR3 region has the DNA TGCGCCAGCAGCCAAGCCGGTGACAGGGGTAGTGAAAAACTGTTTTTT.

This sequence joins TRBV5-6 and TRBJ1-6, with D hard to call. The V gene lost 3 bases and the J gene lost 9 bases, with 13 bases spanning the gap. Germline values: CDR1 SGHDT, CDR2 YYEEEE. This CDR3 is 14 amino acids long. The DNA of the CDR3 is TGTGCCAGCAGCTACGGACTGCAAGCTTCACCCCTCCACTTT. It is translated as CASSYGLQASPLHF.

This clone occurred a few times. This chain connects TRBV20-1 to TRBJ2-5, with TRBD2 identical over 8 bases. CDR3 length equals 15 residues. V shed 3 bases, J shed 1 base, and the junction held 7 bases outside the gene matches. Germline-derived CDR1 and CDR2 are DFQATT and SNEGSKA (reference sequence). DNA for the CDR3: TGCAGTGCTAGTAGAGTAGCGGGGCTCCAAGAGACCCAGTACTTC. This sequence encodes CSASRVAGLQETQYF.

The V and J genes are TRBV14 and TRBJ1-2; 8 nucleotides align to TRBD1. Germline trimming cut 6 bases from V and 5 bases from J; bases unmatched to any gene: 5. Germline V gene lookup returns CDR1 SGHDN and CDR2 FVKESK. The CDR3 is made up of 13 amino acids. The CDR3 spells CASRGQADYGYTF. The CDR3 DNA sequence: TGTGCCAGCAGGGGACAGGCGGATTATGGCTACACCTTC.

The chain carries TRBV29-1 and TRBJ2-7; possibly TRBD1 for D (6 bases). This CDR3 has 11 residues. The V and J ends lost 4 bases and 7 bases respectively, with 11 bases between them. The germline CDR1 and CDR2 sequences are SQVTM and ANQGSEA. CDR3 coding DNA: TGCAGCGTTGCGGCAGGGGTAGAGCAGTACTTC. Its protein product is CSVAAGVEQYF.

The chain uses TRBV19 and TRBJ2-1; 7 bases align to TRBD2. This CDR3 spans 20 amino acids. From germline, CDR1 is LNHDA and CDR2 SQIVND (reference sequence). The V segment lost 3 bases and the J segment 4 bases; nucleotides outside the gene matches: 21. The CDR3 here is CASSIQTRAMREKGYNEQFF. The DNA for the CDR3 is TGTGCCAGTAGTATCCAAACCAGGGCGATGCGGGAGAAAGGATACAATGAGCAGTTCTTC.

This sequence joins TRBV11-2 and TRBJ1-1; unclear D gene. The length of the CDR3 is 13 residues. V shed 4 bases and J shed 3 bases, with 9 bases lying between them. In germline, CDR1 is SGHAT, CDR2 FQNNGV. CDR3 sequence reads: CASSSIRDTEAFF. CDR3 in DNA: TGTGCCAGCAGCTCCATCCGCGACACTGAAGCTTTCTTT.

This chain uses TRBV9 with TRBJ2-1; weak D call: TRBD1 (6 bases). The germline V gene encodes CDR1 SGDLS and CDR2 YYNGEE. This CDR3 is 15 amino acids long. The ends were cut back, 4 bases at V and 9 bases at J, with 20 bases in the middle. CDR3 coding DNA: TGTGCCAGCAGCCAGACAGGAGAAACTACAGGTGAGCAGTTCTTC. This codes for CASSQTGETTGEQFF.

The J gene is TRBJ2-1, the V gene TRBV6-2 or TRBV6-3; TRBD2 matches 15 bases. V lost 4 bases and J lost 7; bases outside the gene matches: 11. Per the germline V gene, CDR1 is MNHEY and CDR2 is SVGEGT. CDR3 length: 18 residues. The CDR3 DNA reads as TGTGCCAGCAGTTCCGATCGGACTAGCGGGAGGGTTGGAAATGAGCAGTTCTTC. Its protein product is CASSSDRTSGRVGNEQFF.